Below are 3 T cell receptor beta chains sequenced from a single sample in a study of technical replicates of blood from a few donors. Assay used: immunoSEQ multiplex PCR; TCRdb lists only in-frame clones, some missing. This sample has 95,000 to 100,000 clones; around 95% occur once, and the top ten carry about 0.21%. The sequenced sample was T cells isolated from PBMCs. These receptors were taken from a human donor in good health.

V gene TRBV5-4 combines with J gene TRBJ2-5, with 9 positions matching TRBD2. There are 15 residues in the CDR3. The J segment lost 2 bases and the V segment lost 0 bases, leaving 2 bases of the junction unmatched. Germline loops: CDR1 SGHNT, CDR2 YYREEE (reference sequence). DNA for the CDR3: TGTGCCAGCAGCTTGGCCCTAGCGGGGCAAGAGACCCAGTACTTC. It translates to CASSLALAGQETQYF.

The gene calls are TRBV11-1 and TRBJ2-1; D may be TRBD2 (6 bases). The V gene lost 4 bases and the J gene lost 9 bases, with 19 bases spanning the gap. This CDR3 comprises 15 residues. Per germline, CDR1 SGHAT and CDR2 FQDESV (reference sequence). In DNA form, the CDR3 reads TGTGCCAGCAGCTCCCACCCCATCGGACTACCTGAGCAGTTCTTC. Amino acid sequence: CASSSHPIGLPEQFF.

The chain has TRBV11-2 and TRBJ2-2; 7 bases are shared with TRBD2. The CDR3 spans 15 residues. V lost 5 bases, J lost 4 bases, and 7 bases stayed unmatched. Germline CDR1 reads SGHAT; CDR2 reads FQNNGV. CDR3 nucleotides: TGTGCCAGCAGCCCCCAACTAGCGACCACCGGGGAGCTGTTTTTT. This translates into CASSPQLATTGELFF.